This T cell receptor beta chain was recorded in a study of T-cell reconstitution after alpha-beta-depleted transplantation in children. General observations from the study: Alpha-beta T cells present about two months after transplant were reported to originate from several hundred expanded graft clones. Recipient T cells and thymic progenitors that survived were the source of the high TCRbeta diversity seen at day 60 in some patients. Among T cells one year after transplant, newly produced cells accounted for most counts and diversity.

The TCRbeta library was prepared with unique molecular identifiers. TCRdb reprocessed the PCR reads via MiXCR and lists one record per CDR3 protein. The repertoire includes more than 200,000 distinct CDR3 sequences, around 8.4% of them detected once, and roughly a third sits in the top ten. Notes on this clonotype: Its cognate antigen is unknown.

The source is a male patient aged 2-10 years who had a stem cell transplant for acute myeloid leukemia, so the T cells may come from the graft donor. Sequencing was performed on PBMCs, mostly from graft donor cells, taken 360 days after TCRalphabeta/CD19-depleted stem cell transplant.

The CDR3, as DNA: TGTGCCAGCAGCTTAGCGTCGGGGAGGCAAGAGACCCAGTACTTC. Amino acids: CASSLASGRQETQYF. The chain carries TRBV11-2 and TRBJ2-5; D possibly corresponds to TRBD2 (6 bases). CDR1 is SGHAT and CDR2 is FQNNGV in the germline V gene. This CDR3 spans 15 amino acids. Trimming shortened V by 1 base and J by 2 bases, and 11 bases separated the two germline ends.